This is a list of T cell receptor beta chains from one sample in a study of T cell responses to AZD1222 COVID-19 vaccine. Profiling relied on immunoSEQ multiplex PCR, and the TCRdb table lists in-frame clones only, not all of them. The sample lists roughly 150,000 clones, 90% occurring once. The material was peripheral blood, obtained 28 days after the second AZD1222 dose. These receptors came from an adult who received the AZD1222 COVID-19 vaccine. Each CDR3 is given with its conserved first and last residue. D genes are given only for firm matches. Clone size is shown for a subset of rows, as once, few, many or a class of expanded clone.

clone size	V gene	J gene	D gene	CDR3 protein	CDR3 DNA
.	TRBV29-1	TRBJ1-5	.	CSVRGSGQPQHF	TGCAGCGTTAGGGGGTCGGGTCAGCCCCAGCATTTT
.	TRBV7-8	TRBJ1-3	.	CASSGGGSGNTIYF	TGTGCCAGCAGCGGGGGCGGCTCTGGAAACACCATATATTTT
.	TRBV6-5	TRBJ1-3	.	CASSYTRADGNTIYF	TGTGCCAGCAGTTACACGCGGGCAGATGGAAACACCATATATTTT
.	TRBV28	TRBJ2-4	.	CASSISGDPKNIQYF	TGTGCCAGCAGCATATCAGGGGACCCCAAAAACATTCAGTACTTC
.	TRBV27	TRBJ1-3	.	CASSFAGGSGNTIYF	TGTGCCAGCAGTTTCGCGGGGGGATCTGGAAACACCATATATTTT
.	TRBV6-5	TRBJ1-6	.	CASSSSTEGYNSPLHF	TGTGCCAGCAGTTCCTCGACAGAGGGATATAATTCACCCCTCCACTTT
.	TRBV7-2	TRBJ1-1	TRBD1	CASSPRTGRNTEAFF	TGTGCCAGCAGCCCGAGGACAGGGCGGAACACTGAAGCTTTCTTT
.	TRBV5-4	TRBJ1-3	.	CASSGTLTGSGNTIYF	TGTGCCAGCAGCGGAACCCTAACAGGGTCTGGAAACACCATATATTTT
.	TRBV5-1	TRBJ1-1	.	CASSPGRTEAFF	TGCGCCAGCAGCCCCGGCCGAACTGAAGCTTTCTTT
.	TRBV30	TRBJ1-2	.	CAWTKFGISGGIYGYTF	TGTGCCTGGACCAAATTTGGGATATCGGGAGGCATCTATGGCTACACCTTC
.	TRBV6-5	TRBJ1-1	TRBD1	CASSTGTENTEAFF	TGTGCCAGCAGTACCGGGACAGAGAACACTGAAGCTTTCTTT
.	TRBV27	TRBJ2-5	.	CASSKLTGETQYF	TGTGCCAGCAGTAAATTAACTGGGGAGACCCAGTACTTC
.	TRBV12-3/TRBV12-4	TRBJ2-5	.	CASSLAGRETQYF	TGTGCCAGCAGTTTAGCAGGGCGAGAGACCCAGTACTTC
.	TRBV5-1	TRBJ2-4	.	CASSLGPGDIQYF	TGCGCCAGCAGCTTGGGCCCGGGGGACATTCAGTACTTC
few	TRBV28	TRBJ1-2	.	CASSFRGGYGYTF	TGTGCCAGCAGTTTCAGGGGAGGGTATGGCTACACCTTC
.	TRBV30	TRBJ1-3	.	CAWSPGLISSGNTIYF	TGTGCCTGGAGTCCGGGACTCATAAGCTCTGGAAACACCATATATTTT
.	TRBV6-6	TRBJ1-5	.	CASSYGSSGSQPQHF	TGTGCCAGCAGTTACGGATCCTCGGGCAGCCAGCCCCAGCATTTT
.	TRBV10-3	TRBJ2-1	.	CAINAATYNEQFF	TGTGCCATCAACGCAGCAACCTACAATGAGCAGTTCTTC
.	TRBV5-1	TRBJ1-2	.	CASSPGLSGDYGYTF	TGCGCCAGCAGCCCAGGACTGAGTGGAGACTATGGCTACACCTTC
.	TRBV28	TRBJ1-1	TRBD1	CASSWGTGGTTEAFF	TGTGCCAGCAGTTGGGGGACAGGGGGCACAACTGAAGCTTTCTTT
.	TRBV7-3	TRBJ1-6	.	CASSLGRGYNSPLHF	TGTGCCAGCAGCTTAGGCAGGGGTTACAATTCACCCCTCCACTTT
.	TRBV27	TRBJ1-6	.	CASSFGRIYNSPLHF	TGTGCCAGCAGTTTCGGGCGGATATATAATTCACCCCTCCACTTT
.	TRBV15	TRBJ1-3	.	CATSIGRNTIYF	TGTGCCACCAGCATAGGGAGAAACACCATATATTTT
.	TRBV29-1	TRBJ2-5	.	CSVVTGWGETQYF	TGCAGCGTTGTGACAGGTTGGGGAGAGACCCAGTACTTC
.	TRBV19	TRBJ1-3	TRBD1	CASSPTGAGNTIYF	TGTGCCAGTAGTCCCACAGGGGCTGGAAACACCATATATTTT